These 13 T cell receptor beta chains came from one sample sequenced in a study of blood T cell repertoires in COVID-19. This table comes from immunoSEQ multiplex PCR, and its TCRdb copy is limited to in-frame clones, with some not included. This table holds about 190,000 clones, 60% to 80% found once. What was sequenced was peripheral blood. The source is a woman aged 65 to 85 with acute or convalescent COVID-19.

V and J are TRBV2 and TRBJ1-5; a weak D match, TRBD1 (5 bases). Germline CDR1 and CDR2: SNHLY and FYNNEI. The CDR3 runs 13 residues. V was trimmed by 7 bases and J by 3 bases, leaving 10 bases between them. DNA for the CDR3: TGTGCCAGCATGGGACTACTCAATCAGCCCCAGCATTTT. As protein: CASMGLLNQPQHF. The variable domain in full, completed from reference TRBV2 and TRBJ1-5, reads EPEVTQTPSHQVTQMGQEVILRCVPISNHLYFYWYRQILGQKVEFLVSFYNNEISEKSEIFDDQFSVERPDGSNFTLKIRSTKLEDSAMYFCASMGLLNQPQHFGDGTRLSIL.

The chain uses TRBV9 and TRBJ1-1; 9 positions match TRBD1. CDR1 is SGDLS and CDR2 is YYNGEE in the germline V gene. After removal of 3 bases from V and 1 base from J, the junction contained 7 bases not matched to a gene. This CDR3 contains 16 residues. The CDR3 region is CASSESGQGPNTEAFF. In DNA form, the CDR3 reads TGTGCCAGCAGCGAGTCTGGACAGGGGCCGAACACTGAAGCTTTCTTT.

This clone showed up just once. V and J are TRBV6-5 and TRBJ2-1; D unresolved. Trimming cost V 5 bases and J 0 bases, with 8 bases left between them. Germline V gene sequence: CDR1 MNHEY, CDR2 SVGAGI. The CDR3 extends over 14 amino acids. Here the CDR3 DNA reads TGTGCCAGCAGTCCCTCTAGCTCCTACAATGAGCAGTTCTTC. Translation gives CASSPSSSYNEQFF.

The chain links TRBV2 to TRBJ1-5; 7 bases are shared with TRBD1. Germline V gene data show CDR1 as SNHLY and CDR2 as FYNNEI. The V segment lost 4 bases and the J segment 4 bases; nucleotides outside the gene matches: 4. The CDR3 loop spans 14 amino acids. DNA of the CDR3: TGTGCCAGCAGTGGGGCGGGACAGAATCAGCCCCAGCATTTT. Translating it yields CASSGAGQNQPQHF.

This clone was counted only a few times. V gene TRBV20-1 combines with J gene TRBJ2-7; 10 bases map to TRBD2. With V trimmed by 3 bases and J by 7 bases, 9 bases remained unmatched. Germline V gives CDR1 DFQATT, CDR2 SNEGSKA (reference sequence). CDR3 size: 14 residues. The CDR3 sequence: CSASASGGSGEQYF. DNA of the CDR3: TGCAGTGCTAGTGCTAGCGGGGGCTCCGGTGAGCAGTACTTC.

V usage is TRBV12-3 or TRBV12-4 and J usage is TRBJ1-2; 9 bases are shared with TRBD1. This CDR3 is built from 13 residues. V shed 4 bases, J shed 8 bases, and the junction held 5 bases outside the gene matches. The CDR3 nucleotides read TGTGCCAGCAGTTCGGGACAGGGTTTCGGCTACACCTTC. It specifies CASSSGQGFGYTF.

The chain recombines TRBV5-4 with TRBJ2-5; 13 bases agree with TRBD2. The CDR3 contains 17 residues. V shed 0 bases, J shed 5 bases, and the junction held 7 bases outside the gene matches. The germline V gene has CDR1 SGHNT and CDR2 YYREEE (reference sequence). The CDR3 region has the DNA TGTGCCAGCAGCTTGGGACTAGCGGGAGGAGGGGGGGAGACCCAGTACTTC. Protein sequence: CASSLGLAGGGGETQYF. The variable domain in full, completed from reference TRBV5-4 and TRBJ2-5, reads ETGVTQSPTHLIKTRGQQVTLRCSSQSGHNTVSWYQQALGQGPQFIFQYYREEENGRGNFPPRFSGLQFPNYSSELNVNALELDDSALYLCASSLGLAGGGGETQYFGPGTRLLVL.

The chain employs TRBV18 and TRBJ2-1; 8 nucleotides align to TRBD2. The ends lost 1 base at V and 4 bases at J; junction bases unmatched: 12. Germline V gives CDR1 KGHSH, CDR2 LQKENI. This CDR3 is 18 amino acids long. The chain's CDR3 is CASSPRLAQSRGYNEQFF. The CDR3 DNA reads as TGTGCCAGCTCACCACGACTAGCGCAGAGTAGGGGGTACAATGAGCAGTTCTTC.

The rearrangement links TRBV27 to TRBJ2-7, with 7 bases that match TRBD2. V lost 5 bases and J lost 2; bases outside the gene matches: 9. Germline V lookup: CDR1 MNHEY, CDR2 SMNVEV (reference sequence). The CDR3 is 15 residues long. Here the CDR3 reads CASSTQREFPYEQYF. In DNA, the CDR3 is TGTGCCAGCAGTACTCAGCGGGAATTCCCCTACGAGCAGTACTTC.

This chain joins TRBV19 and TRBJ2-1; TRBD2 aligns across 7 bases. The CDR3 spans 13 residues. V shed 6 bases and J 5 bases; nucleotides not matched to a gene: 4. Germline V gene lookup returns CDR1 LNHDA and CDR2 SQIVND (reference sequence). DNA of the CDR3: TGTGCCAGTAGGAGCGGGACCAACAATGAGCAGTTCTTC. Its translation: CASRSGTNNEQFF.

This clone appeared a few times. This sequence joins TRBV11-1 and TRBJ2-7; 12 positions match TRBD2. This CDR3 is 14 amino acids long. The germline V gene has CDR1 SGHAT and CDR2 FQDESV (reference sequence). With 8 bases clipped from V and 3 bases from J, the junction kept 5 bases outside the gene matches. CDR3 amino acids: CASQRLAGVYEQYF. CDR3 coding DNA: TGTGCCAGCCAGCGACTAGCGGGAGTCTACGAGCAGTACTTC.

The gene calls are TRBV2 and TRBJ2-5; 7 bases map to TRBD1. J lost 5 bases, V lost 6 bases, and 9 bases had no gene match. This CDR3 comprises 14 residues. The germline V gene encodes CDR1 SNHLY and CDR2 FYNNEI. Here the CDR3 reads CASSPRQGGETQYF. Written as DNA, the CDR3 is TGTGCCAGCAGCCCGAGACAGGGCGGGGAGACCCAGTACTTC.

Details on this clone: One end of the junction varies from germline; a read error may be responsible. The gene calls are TRBV30 and TRBJ1-4, with 9 nucleotides matching TRBD1. Per germline, CDR1 GTSNPN and CDR2 SVGIG (reference sequence). The CDR3 sequence is 15 residues long. In DNA form, the CDR3 reads TGTGCCTGGGGTGTTACAGGGGGCACTAATGAAAAACTGTTTTTT. Its protein product is CAWGVTGGTNEKLFF.